Listed below are T cell receptor beta chains from one sample, sequenced in a study of cytomegalovirus exposure and HLA in healthy donors. The data were produced by immunoSEQ multiplex PCR, yet TCRdb's version contains in-frame clones alone and is incomplete. Counted here are over 150,000 clones, approximately 84% occurring once; the ten biggest clones make up approximately 3%. The source material was PBMCs. All receptors derive from a woman younger than 35 in good health and CMV-seropositive. CDR3s include the opening cysteine and the closing phenylalanine or tryptophan. D genes are given only for firm matches. Only some rows state a clone size, as once, few, many or a class for expanded clones.

V: TRBV19; size: .; J: TRBJ2-7; D: .; DNA: TGTGCCAGTAGTACACCAGCCTACGAGCAGTACTTC; CDR3: CASSTPAYEQYF
V: TRBV11-3; size: .; J: TRBJ2-1; D: TRBD1; DNA: TGTGCCAGCAGATACCCAACAGGGGGGGAGCAGTTCTTC; CDR3: CASRYPTGGEQFF
V: TRBV5-1; size: .; J: TRBJ2-7; D: TRBD1; DNA: TGCGCCAGCGCCAAGGGGGCTAAACCCGACGAGCAGTACTTC; CDR3: CASAKGAKPDEQYF
V: TRBV5-1; size: .; J: TRBJ2-7; D: .; DNA: TGCGCCAGCAGCTCAATTTCTACCTACGAGCAGTACTTC; CDR3: CASSSISTYEQYF
V: TRBV7-9; size: .; J: TRBJ2-7; D: TRBD1; DNA: TGTGCCAGCAGCCTCGGGACAGGGAGAGTGGAGGGCGAGCAGTACTTC; CDR3: CASSLGTGRVEGEQYF
V: TRBV18; size: .; J: TRBJ1-1; D: .; DNA: TGTGCCAGCTCACCACCGAATTCCGCGGGTTCGACTGAAGCTTTCTTT; CDR3: CASSPPNSAGSTEAFF
V: TRBV9; size: .; J: TRBJ2-3; D: .; DNA: TGTGCCAGCAGTAAGACAGGGAGGCCAGATACGCAGTATTTT; CDR3: CASSKTGRPDTQYF
V: TRBV6-5; size: .; J: TRBJ1-2; D: .; DNA: TGTGCCAGCAGGAACAGCTACCACTATGGCTACACCTTC; CDR3: CASRNSYHYGYTF
V: TRBV7-2; size: .; J: TRBJ2-6; D: .; DNA: TGTGCCAGCAGCTTAGGAGCTGGGGCCAACGTCCTGACTTTC; CDR3: CASSLGAGANVLTF
V: TRBV6-1; size: .; J: TRBJ2-1; D: .; DNA: TGTGCCAGCAGGCGTCGGGGGGCTCATGAGCAGTTCTTC; CDR3: CASRRRGAHEQFF
V: TRBV25-1; size: .; J: TRBJ1-4; D: .; DNA: TGTGCCAGCAGTGAATCAGAGGGAAGAGGGGGTAATGAAAAACTGTTTTTT; CDR3: CASSESEGRGGNEKLFF
V: TRBV10-3; size: once; J: TRBJ2-7; D: .; DNA: TGTGCCATCAGTGAGTCGAGCAACTCCTACGAGCAGTACTTC; CDR3: CAISESSNSYEQYF
V: TRBV4-3; size: .; J: TRBJ1-1; D: .; DNA: TGCGCCAGCAGCTACTCACAGGGTTTTACTGAAGCTTTCTTT; CDR3: CASSYSQGFTEAFF
V: TRBV7-2; size: few; J: TRBJ1-5; D: .; DNA: TGTGCCAGCAGCTATCGCGGGGAACAGCCCCAGCATTTT; CDR3: CASSYRGEQPQHF
V: TRBV5-1; size: few; J: TRBJ2-7; D: TRBD1; DNA: TGCGCCAGCAGCCCGGGACAGGGGGACTACGAGCAGTACTTC; CDR3: CASSPGQGDYEQYF
V: TRBV18; size: .; J: TRBJ2-7; D: TRBD1; DNA: TGTGCCAGCTCACCCGGGCAGACAGGGTTCTTCGAGCAGTACTTC; CDR3: CASSPGQTGFFEQYF
V: TRBV7-9; size: .; J: TRBJ1-1; D: .; DNA: TGTGCCAGCAGCCCCAGGACACATTTGAACACTGAAGCTTTCTTT; CDR3: CASSPRTHLNTEAFF
V: TRBV7-2; size: .; J: TRBJ1-6; D: TRBD1; DNA: TGTGCCAGCAGCTCCCAGGGGGCTAATTCACCCCTCCACTTT; CDR3: CASSSQGANSPLHF
V: TRBV5-4; size: .; J: TRBJ1-2; D: .; DNA: TGTGCCAGCAGCTTGGGATCAGGGATGAGTAGTGGCTACACCTTC; CDR3: CASSLGSGMSSGYTF
V: TRBV6-6; size: once; J: TRBJ1-6; D: .; DNA: TGTGCCAGCAGTTCCCAATCCTATAATTCACCCCTCCACTTT; CDR3: CASSSQSYNSPLHF
V: TRBV5-1; size: .; J: TRBJ2-7; D: TRBD2; DNA: TGCGCCAGCAGCGCGGGGGGGCCTCGCGAGCAGTACTTC; CDR3: CASSAGGPREQYF
V: TRBV23-1; size: few; J: TRBJ2-7; D: .; DNA: TGCGCCAGCAGTCTGGGCCGGATGAGCCACGAGCAGTACTTC; CDR3: CASSLGRMSHEQYF
V: TRBV15; size: few; J: TRBJ2-3; D: TRBD2; DNA: TGTGCCACCAGCGGTGGACTAGCGGTGGGGGTAGATACGCAGTATTTT; CDR3: CATSGGLAVGVDTQYF
V: TRBV4-2; size: .; J: TRBJ1-1; D: .; DNA: TGTGCCAGCAGCCTGGAATCTCCGGGACACATTGGGGTGAACACTGAAGCTTTCTTT; CDR3: CASSLESPGHIGVNTEAFF
V: TRBV7-8; size: .; J: TRBJ2-3; D: .; DNA: TGTGCCAGTGTCCGGGACACCCGCACAGATACGCAGTATTTT; CDR3: CASVRDTRTDTQYF
V: TRBV2; size: .; J: TRBJ2-5; D: .; DNA: TGTGCCAGCGCAGGTTGGGAGACCCAGTACTTC; CDR3: CASAGWETQYF
V: TRBV6-5; size: .; J: TRBJ2-7; D: TRBD1; DNA: TGTGCCAGCAGTTACTCTAGGACAGGACGCTACGAGCAGTACTTC; CDR3: CASSYSRTGRYEQYF